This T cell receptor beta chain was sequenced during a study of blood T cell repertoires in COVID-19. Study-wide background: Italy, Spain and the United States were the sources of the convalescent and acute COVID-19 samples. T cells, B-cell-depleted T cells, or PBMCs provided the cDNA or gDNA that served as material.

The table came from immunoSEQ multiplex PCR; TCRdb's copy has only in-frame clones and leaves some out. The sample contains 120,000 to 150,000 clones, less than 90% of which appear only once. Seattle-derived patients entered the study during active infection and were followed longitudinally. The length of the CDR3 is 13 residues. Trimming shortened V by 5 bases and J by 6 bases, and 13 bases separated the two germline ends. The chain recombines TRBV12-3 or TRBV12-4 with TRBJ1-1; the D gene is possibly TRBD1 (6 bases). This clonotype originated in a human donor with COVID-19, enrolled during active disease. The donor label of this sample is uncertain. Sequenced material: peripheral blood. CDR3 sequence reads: CASSKPPGAEAFF. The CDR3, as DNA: TGTGCCAGCAGTAAACCACCAGGGGCTGAAGCTTTCTTT.